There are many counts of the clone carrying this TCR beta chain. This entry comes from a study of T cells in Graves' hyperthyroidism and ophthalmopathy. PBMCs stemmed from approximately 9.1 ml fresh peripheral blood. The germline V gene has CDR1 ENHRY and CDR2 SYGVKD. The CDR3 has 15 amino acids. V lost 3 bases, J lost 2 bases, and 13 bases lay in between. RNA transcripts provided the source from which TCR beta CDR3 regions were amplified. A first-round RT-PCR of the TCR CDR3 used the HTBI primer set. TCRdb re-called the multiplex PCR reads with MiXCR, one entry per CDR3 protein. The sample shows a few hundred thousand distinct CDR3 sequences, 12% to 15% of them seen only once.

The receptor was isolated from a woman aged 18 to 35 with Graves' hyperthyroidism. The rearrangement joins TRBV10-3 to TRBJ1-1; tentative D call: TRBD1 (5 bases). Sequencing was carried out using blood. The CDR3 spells CAISDGGYYNTEAFF. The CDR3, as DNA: TGTGCCATCAGTGATGGGGGTTATTACAACACTGAAGCTTTCTTT.